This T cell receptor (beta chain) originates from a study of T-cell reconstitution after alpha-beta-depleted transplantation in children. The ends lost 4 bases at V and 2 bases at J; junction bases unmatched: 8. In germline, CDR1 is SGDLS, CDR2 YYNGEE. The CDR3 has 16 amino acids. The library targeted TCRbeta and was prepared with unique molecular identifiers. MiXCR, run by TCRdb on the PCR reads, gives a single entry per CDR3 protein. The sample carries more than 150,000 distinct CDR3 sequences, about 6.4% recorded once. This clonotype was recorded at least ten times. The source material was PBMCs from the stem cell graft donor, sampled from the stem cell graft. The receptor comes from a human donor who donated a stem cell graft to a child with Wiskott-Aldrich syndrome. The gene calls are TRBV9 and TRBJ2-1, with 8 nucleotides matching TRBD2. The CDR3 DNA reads TGTGCCAGCAGCCTATGGGCGGGAGGCGCCTACAATGAGCAGTTCTTC. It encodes CASSLWAGGAYNEQFF.